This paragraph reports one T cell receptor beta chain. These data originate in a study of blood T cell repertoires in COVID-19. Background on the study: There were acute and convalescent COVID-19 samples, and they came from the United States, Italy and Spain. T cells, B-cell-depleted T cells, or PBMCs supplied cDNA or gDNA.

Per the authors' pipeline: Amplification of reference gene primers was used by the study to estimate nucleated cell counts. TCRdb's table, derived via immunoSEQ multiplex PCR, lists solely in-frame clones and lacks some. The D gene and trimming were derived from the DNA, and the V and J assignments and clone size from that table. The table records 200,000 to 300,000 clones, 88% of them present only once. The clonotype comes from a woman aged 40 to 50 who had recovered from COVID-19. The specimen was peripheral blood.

The CDR3 spells CASRPQGGGQPQHF. The CDR3, as DNA: TGTGCCAGCAGACCACAGGGTGGCGGTCAGCCCCAGCATTTT. The rearrangement joins TRBV6-6 to TRBJ1-5, with D possibly TRBD1 on 6 matching bases. Per the germline V gene, CDR1 is MNHNY and CDR2 is SVGAGI (reference sequence). The CDR3 covers 14 residues. With 6 bases removed from V and 6 bases from J, the gap between germline ends came to 15 bases.